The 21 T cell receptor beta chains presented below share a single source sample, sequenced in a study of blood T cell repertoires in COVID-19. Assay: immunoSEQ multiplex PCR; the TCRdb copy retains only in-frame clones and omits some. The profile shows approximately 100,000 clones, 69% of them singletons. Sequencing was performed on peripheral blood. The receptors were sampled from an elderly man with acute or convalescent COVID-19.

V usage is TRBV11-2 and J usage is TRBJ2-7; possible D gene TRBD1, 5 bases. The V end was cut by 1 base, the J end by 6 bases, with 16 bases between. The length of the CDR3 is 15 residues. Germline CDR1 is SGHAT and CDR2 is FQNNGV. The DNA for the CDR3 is TGTGCCAGCAGCTTAGTTCAGGGTTTGGGATTCGAGCAGTACTTC. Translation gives CASSLVQGLGFEQYF.

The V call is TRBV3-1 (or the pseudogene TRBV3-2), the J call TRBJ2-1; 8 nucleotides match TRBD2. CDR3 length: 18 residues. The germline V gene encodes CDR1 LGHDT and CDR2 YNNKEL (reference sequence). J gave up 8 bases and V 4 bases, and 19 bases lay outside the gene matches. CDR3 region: CASSLGGLGLGLQDEQFF. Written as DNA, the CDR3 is TGTGCCAGCAGCCTGGGCGGCTTGGGACTAGGACTCCAAGATGAGCAGTTCTTC.

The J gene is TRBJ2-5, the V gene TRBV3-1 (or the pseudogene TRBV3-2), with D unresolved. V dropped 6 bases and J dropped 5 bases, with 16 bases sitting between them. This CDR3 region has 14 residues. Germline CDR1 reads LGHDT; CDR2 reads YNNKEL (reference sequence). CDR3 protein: CASRPRSNGETQYF. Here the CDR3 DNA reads TGTGCCAGCAGGCCGCGGTCCAACGGGGAGACCCAGTACTTC.

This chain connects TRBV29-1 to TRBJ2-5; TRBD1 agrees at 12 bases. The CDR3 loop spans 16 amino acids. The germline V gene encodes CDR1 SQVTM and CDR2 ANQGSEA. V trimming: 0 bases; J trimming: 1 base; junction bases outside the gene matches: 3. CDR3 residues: CSVEEGGQGAQETQYF. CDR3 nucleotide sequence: TGCAGCGTTGAAGAAGGGGGACAGGGGGCCCAAGAGACCCAGTACTTC.

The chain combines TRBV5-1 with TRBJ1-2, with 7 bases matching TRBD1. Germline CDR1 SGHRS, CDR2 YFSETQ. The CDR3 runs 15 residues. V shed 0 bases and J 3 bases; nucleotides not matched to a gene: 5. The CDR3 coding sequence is TGCGCCAGCAGCTTGGGGAGGGGGCCTTACTATGGCTACACCTTC. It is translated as CASSLGRGPYYGYTF. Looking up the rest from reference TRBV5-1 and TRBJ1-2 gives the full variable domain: KAGVTQTPRYLIKTRGQQVTLSCSPISGHRSVSWYQQTPGQGLQFLFEYFSETQRNKGNFPGRFSGRQFSNSRSEMNVSTLELGDSALYLCASSLGRGPYYGYTFGSGTRLTVV.

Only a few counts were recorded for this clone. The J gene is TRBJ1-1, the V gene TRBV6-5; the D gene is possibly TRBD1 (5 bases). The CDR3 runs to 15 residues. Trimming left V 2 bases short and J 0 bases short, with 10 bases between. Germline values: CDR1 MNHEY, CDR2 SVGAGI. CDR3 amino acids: CASSYAQEMNTEAFF. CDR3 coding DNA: TGTGCCAGCAGTTACGCACAGGAGATGAACACTGAAGCTTTCTTT.

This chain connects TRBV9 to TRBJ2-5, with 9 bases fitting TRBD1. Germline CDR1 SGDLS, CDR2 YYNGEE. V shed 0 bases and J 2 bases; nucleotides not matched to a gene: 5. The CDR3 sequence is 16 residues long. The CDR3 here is CASSVAQGQGQETQYF. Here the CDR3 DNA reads TGTGCCAGCAGCGTAGCTCAGGGACAGGGACAAGAGACCCAGTACTTC. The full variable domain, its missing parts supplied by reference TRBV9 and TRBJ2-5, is DSGVTQTPKHLITATGQRVTLRCSPRSGDLSVYWYQQSLDQGLQFLIQYYNGEERAKGNILERFSAQQFPDLHSELNLSSLELGDSALYFCASSVAQGQGQETQYFGPGTRLLVL.

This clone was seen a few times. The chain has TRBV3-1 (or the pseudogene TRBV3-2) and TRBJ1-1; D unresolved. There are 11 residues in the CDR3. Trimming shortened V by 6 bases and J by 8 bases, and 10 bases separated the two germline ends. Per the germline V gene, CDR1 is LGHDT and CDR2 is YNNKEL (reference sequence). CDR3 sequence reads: CASRSAGEAFF. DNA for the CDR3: TGTGCCAGCAGATCCGCGGGGGAAGCTTTCTTT.

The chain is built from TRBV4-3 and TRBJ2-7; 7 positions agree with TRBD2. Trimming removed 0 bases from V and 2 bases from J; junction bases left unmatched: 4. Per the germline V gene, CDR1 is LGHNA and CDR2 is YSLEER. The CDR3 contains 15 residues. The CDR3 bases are TGCGCCAGCAGCCAAGATGCTAGCGGAACCTACGAGCAGTACTTC. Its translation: CASSQDASGTYEQYF.

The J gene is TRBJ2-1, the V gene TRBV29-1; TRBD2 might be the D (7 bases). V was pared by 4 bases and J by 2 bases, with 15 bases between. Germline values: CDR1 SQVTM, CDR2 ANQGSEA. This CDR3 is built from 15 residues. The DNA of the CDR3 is TGCAGCGTTGGGGGGGGCCAGGGGCCCTACAATGAGCAGTTCTTC. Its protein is CSVGGGQGPYNEQFF.

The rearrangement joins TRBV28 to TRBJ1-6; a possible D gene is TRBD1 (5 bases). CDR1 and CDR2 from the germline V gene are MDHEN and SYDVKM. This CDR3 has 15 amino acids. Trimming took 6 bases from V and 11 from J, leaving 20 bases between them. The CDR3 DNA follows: TGTGCCAGCAGCCCGGGAGGCGGGGGAGCGCCACCCCTCCACTTT. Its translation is CASSPGGGGAPPLHF.

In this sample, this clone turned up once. The CDR3: CASSSRDTGELFF. The DNA of the CDR3 is TGTGCCAGCTCGTCTAGAGACACCGGGGAGCTGTTTTTT. The chain is built from TRBV18 and TRBJ2-2; D gene unclear. The germline V gene encodes CDR1 KGHSH and CDR2 LQKENI. This CDR3 region has 13 residues. The V end was cut by 6 bases, the J end by 3 bases, with 8 bases between.

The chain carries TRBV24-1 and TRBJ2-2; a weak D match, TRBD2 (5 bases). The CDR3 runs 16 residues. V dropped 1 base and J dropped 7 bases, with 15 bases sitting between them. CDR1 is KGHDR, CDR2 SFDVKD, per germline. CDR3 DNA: TGTGCCACCAGTGATTTTTTTGGGAGCGCAAGCGGGGAGCTGTTTTTT. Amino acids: CATSDFFGSASGELFF.

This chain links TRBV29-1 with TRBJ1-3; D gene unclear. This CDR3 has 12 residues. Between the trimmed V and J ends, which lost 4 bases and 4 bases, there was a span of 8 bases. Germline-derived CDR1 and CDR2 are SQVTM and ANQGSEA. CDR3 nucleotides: TGCAGCGTTGCCCCTCCGGGAAACACCATATATTTT. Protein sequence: CSVAPPGNTIYF.

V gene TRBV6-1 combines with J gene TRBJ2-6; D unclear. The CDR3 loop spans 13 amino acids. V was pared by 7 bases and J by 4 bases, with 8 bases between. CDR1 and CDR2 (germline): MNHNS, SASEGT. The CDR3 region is CASTPSGANVLTF. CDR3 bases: TGTGCCAGCACCCCCTCCGGGGCCAACGTCCTGACTTTC.

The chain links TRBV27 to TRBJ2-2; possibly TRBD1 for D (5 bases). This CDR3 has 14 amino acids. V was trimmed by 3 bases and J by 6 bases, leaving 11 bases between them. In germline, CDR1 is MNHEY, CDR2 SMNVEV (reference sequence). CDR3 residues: CASSLGRVAGELFF. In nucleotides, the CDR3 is TGTGCCAGCAGTTTGGGCAGGGTGGCCGGGGAGCTGTTTTTT.

Here the CDR3 reads CASTPTVNTGELFF. In DNA, the CDR3 is TGTGCCAGCACCCCGACAGTTAACACCGGGGAGCTGTTTTTT. The rearrangement uses TRBV2 and TRBJ2-2; tentative D call: TRBD1 (5 bases). CDR1 and CDR2 from the germline V gene are SNHLY and FYNNEI. The V end was cut by 7 bases, the J end by 2 bases, with 11 bases between. This CDR3 is built from 14 residues. The variable domain in full, with the rest retrieved from reference TRBV2 and TRBJ2-2, is EPEVTQTPSHQVTQMGQEVILRCVPISNHLYFYWYRQILGQKVEFLVSFYNNEISEKSEIFDDQFSVERPDGSNFTLKIRSTKLEDSAMYFCASTPTVNTGELFFGEGSRLTVL.

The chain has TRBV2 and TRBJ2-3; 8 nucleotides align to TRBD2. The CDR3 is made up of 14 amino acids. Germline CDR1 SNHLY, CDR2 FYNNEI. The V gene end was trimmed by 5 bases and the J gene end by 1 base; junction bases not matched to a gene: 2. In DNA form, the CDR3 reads TGTGCCAGCAGTCTCGGGGGGGGCACAGATACGCAGTATTTT. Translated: CASSLGGGTDTQYF.

The CDR3 region is CASRPTSGSGNEQFF. For the CDR3, the DNA is TGTGCCAGCAGACCGACTAGCGGGAGTGGCAATGAGCAGTTCTTC. The V gene is TRBV11-2, the J gene TRBJ2-1, with TRBD2 identical over 12 bases. This CDR3 has 15 residues. Germline CDR1 SGHAT, CDR2 FQNNGV. V lost 6 bases to trimming and J lost 6 bases; unmatched junction nucleotides: 6.

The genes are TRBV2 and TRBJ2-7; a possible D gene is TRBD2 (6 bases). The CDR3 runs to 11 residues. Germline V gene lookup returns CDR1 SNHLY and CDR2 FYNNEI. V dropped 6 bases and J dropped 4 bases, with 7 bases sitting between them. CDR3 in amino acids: CASRGGYEQYF. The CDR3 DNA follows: TGTGCCAGCAGGGGGGGTTACGAGCAGTACTTC.

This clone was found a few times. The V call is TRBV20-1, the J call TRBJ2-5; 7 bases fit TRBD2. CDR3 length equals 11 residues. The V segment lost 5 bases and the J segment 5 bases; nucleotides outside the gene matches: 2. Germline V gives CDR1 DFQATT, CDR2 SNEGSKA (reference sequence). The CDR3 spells CSAQLAETQYF. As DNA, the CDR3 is TGCAGTGCTCAACTAGCGGAGACCCAGTACTTC.